In its sample, the clone carrying this TCR beta chain was seen a few times. No antigen is known for it. Germline lookup yields CDR1 LNHDA and CDR2 SQIVND (reference sequence). Trimming cost V 1 base and J 2 bases, with 6 bases left between them. The CDR3 contains 13 residues. TCRdb re-analysed the reads in MiXCR, keeping a single row per CDR3 protein. This sample has 250,000 to 400,000 distinct CDR3 sequences, with more than 20% found just once. The sample belongs to a study of T cell repertoires in cytomegalovirus infection. Study context: Epitope selection comprised recently identified HLA-C-restricted CMV epitopes and well-studied HLA-B-restricted CMV epitopes. An indication of both CMV infection and matching HLA type came from public TCR beta signatures.

General study points: HLA-C-restricted CMV-specific TCR beta clonotypes were dominant in the ex vivo response.

The chain couples TRBV19 to TRBJ2-7; D is ambiguous. The sequence was obtained from a human donor in good health (CMV status not recorded). Some clones in this sample may be carry-over from other donors' samples. Sequencing was performed on cultured PBMCs, taken from culture after CMV antigen stimulation. CDR3 sequence reads: CASSIAAAYEQYF. The CDR3 DNA sequence: TGTGCCAGTAGTATAGCGGCAGCCTACGAGCAGTACTTC.